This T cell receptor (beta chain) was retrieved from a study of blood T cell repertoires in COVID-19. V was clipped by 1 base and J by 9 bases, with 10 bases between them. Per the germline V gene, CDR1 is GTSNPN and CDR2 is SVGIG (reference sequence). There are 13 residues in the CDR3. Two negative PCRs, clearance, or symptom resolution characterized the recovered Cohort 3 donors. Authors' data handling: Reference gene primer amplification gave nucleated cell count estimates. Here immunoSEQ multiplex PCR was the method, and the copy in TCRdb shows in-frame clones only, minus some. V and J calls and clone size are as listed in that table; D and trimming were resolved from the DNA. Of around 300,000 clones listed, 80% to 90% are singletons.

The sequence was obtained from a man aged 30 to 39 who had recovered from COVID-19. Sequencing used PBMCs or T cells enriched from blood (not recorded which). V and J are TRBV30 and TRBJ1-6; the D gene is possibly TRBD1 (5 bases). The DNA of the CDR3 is TGTGCCTGGAGTGCGCAGGGCGGTTCACCCCTCCACTTT. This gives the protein CAWSAQGGSPLHF.